These 7 T cell receptor beta chains were all obtained from the same sample, sequenced in a study of PD-1 blockade in classical Hodgkin lymphoma (dated by TCRdb to 2019 to 2021). The library was made by the immunoSEQ multiplex PCR assay. TCRdb limited this immuneACCESS table to in-frame rearrangements with V and J called. A share of clones is missing; checked studies link under half to unresolved V genes, and the rest is unexplained. The sample data list about 150,000 clones, and nearly 80% of these were observed just once. Together, the top ten hold about 9% of the sample. The sample's time point, from its label and the paper: cycle 2 day 1 (C2D1) of nivolumab. Relapse after autologous stem cell transplantation had occurred in all trial patients, and cohorts A, B and C were distinguished by prior brentuximab vedotin exposure. The sample here was peripheral blood mononuclear cells (PBMCs), taken before the second cycle of nivolumab. These receptors were taken from a human donor with classical Hodgkin lymphoma.

The chain recombines TRBV2 with TRBJ2-1, with 9 bases lining up with TRBD2. The CDR3 totals 15 residues. CDR1 and CDR2 from the germline V gene are SNHLY and FYNNEI. The V segment lost 1 base and the J segment 6 bases; nucleotides outside the gene matches: 4. The CDR3 here is CASSEGLAGSNEQFF. The CDR3 nucleotides read TGTGCCAGCAGTGAAGGCCTAGCGGGGAGCAATGAGCAGTTCTTC. The full variable domain, in which reference TRBV2 and TRBJ2-1 provide the parts outside the CDR3, is EPEVTQTPSHQVTQMGQEVILRCVPISNHLYFYWYRQILGQKVEFLVSFYNNEISEKSEIFDDQFSVERPDGSNFTLKIRSTKLEDSAMYFCASSEGLAGSNEQFFGPGTRLTVL.

V usage is TRBV7-2 and J usage is TRBJ2-2; a weak D match, TRBD2 (5 bases). This CDR3 is 18 amino acids long. The germline CDR1 and CDR2 sequences are SGHTA and FQGNSA. Trimming took off 2 bases at V and 3 bases at J, with 19 bases between the two ends. Here the CDR3 DNA reads TGTGCCAGCAGCTTAAGTCTAGCCTCCCCCGGGGACACCGGGGAGCTGTTTTTT. It yields the protein CASSLSLASPGDTGELFF.

The CDR3 DNA reads as TGTGCCAGCAGGCGTGGACTAGCGGGATCCTACGAGCAGTACTTC. Residues: CASRRGLAGSYEQYF. The chain employs TRBV27 and TRBJ2-7, with 12 bases that match TRBD2. CDR1 is MNHEY, CDR2 SMNVEV, per germline (reference sequence). The CDR3 contains 15 residues. Unmatched junction bases numbered 4, after V lost 6 bases and J lost 1 base.

V gene TRBV6-1 combines with J gene TRBJ1-4; D gene unclear. Trimming removed 4 bases from V and 5 bases from J, with 14 bases in between. CDR3 length: 15 residues. Germline CDR1 reads MNHNS; CDR2 reads SASEGT. For the CDR3, the DNA is TGTGCCAGCAGTGGCCCAGGTATGCGGAATGAAAAACTGTTTTTT. It codes for CASSGPGMRNEKLFF.

The rearrangement joins TRBV7-9 to TRBJ2-3, with a weak D call TRBD2 (5 bases). Looked up from germline, CDR1 is SEHNR and CDR2 is FQNEAQ (reference sequence). The V gene lost 5 bases and the J gene lost 2 bases, with 14 bases spanning the gap. This CDR3 spans 15 amino acids. CDR3 in amino acids: CASSRPRGATDTQYF. DNA for the CDR3: TGTGCCAGCAGCCGTCCCCGGGGAGCCACAGATACGCAGTATTTT.

This clone was observed a few times. V is TRBV30 and J is TRBJ2-1; TRBD1 aligns across 7 bases. Per germline, CDR1 GTSNPN and CDR2 SVGIG (reference sequence). The V gene end was trimmed by 6 bases and the J gene end by 6 bases; junction bases not matched to a gene: 14. The CDR3 runs 15 residues. CDR3 region: CACRQGDSRVNEQFF. CDR3 nucleotide sequence: TGTGCCTGTCGTCAGGGGGACAGTCGAGTCAATGAGCAGTTCTTC.

The rearrangement uses TRBV5-6 and TRBJ2-7; 7 positions agree with TRBD2. This CDR3 has 15 amino acids. Per germline, CDR1 SGHDT and CDR2 YYEEEE. The V gene end was trimmed by 1 base and the J gene end by 3 bases; junction bases not matched to a gene: 7. CDR3 DNA: TGTGCCAGCAGCTTGAACGGGGCGGGAGTCTACGAGCAGTACTTC. Translation gives CASSLNGAGVYEQYF. Full variable domain (missing parts from reference TRBV5-6 and TRBJ2-7): DAGVTQSPTHLIKTRGQQVTLRCSPKSGHDTVSWYQQALGQGPQFIFQYYEEEERQRGNFPDRFSGHQFPNYSSELNVNALLLGDSALYLCASSLNGAGVYEQYFGPGTRLTVT.